The entry below gives a single T cell receptor beta chain sequence along with its context. This entry is derived from a study of blood T cell repertoires in COVID-19. Study-level background: Specimens from acute and convalescent COVID-19 originated in the United States, Italy and Spain. PBMCs, B-cell-depleted T cells, or T cells provided the cDNA or gDNA that made up the material.

As processed by the authors: Amplification with reference gene primers provided the estimates of nucleated cell counts. Data came from immunoSEQ multiplex PCR; TCRdb stores just in-frame clones and leaves some out. D and trimming were read from the DNA, whereas the V and J calls and clone size are those reported in that table. The sample lists about 71,000 clones, roughly 82% seen once, with about an eighth in the top ten. The CDR3 has 17 residues. Losses at the gene ends were 1 base for V and 5 bases for J; bases not matched to a gene: 10. Germline loops: CDR1 LGHDT, CDR2 YNNKEL (reference sequence).

The TCR sequence derives from a woman aged 80 or over with acute or convalescent COVID-19. The sequenced sample was peripheral blood. This sequence joins TRBV3-1 (or the pseudogene TRBV3-2) and TRBJ2-7; 11 bases match TRBD2. The CDR3: CASSQVSSGRRRHEQYF. For the CDR3, the DNA is TGTGCCAGCAGCCAAGTGTCTAGCGGGAGGCGGAGGCACGAGCAGTACTTC.